This TCR beta chain was sequenced in a study of blood T cell repertoires in COVID-19. This clone was found a few times. The data were produced by immunoSEQ multiplex PCR, yet TCRdb's version contains in-frame clones alone and is incomplete. The profile covers approximately 150,000 clones, with roughly 80% appearing a single time and about 8.4% taken by the ten largest. There are 12 residues in the CDR3. The germline V gene encodes CDR1 LNHDA and CDR2 SQIVND (reference sequence). V was shortened by 3 bases and J by 8 bases, with 10 bases between the two germline ends. This clonotype was sampled from a woman aged 65 to 85 with acute or convalescent COVID-19. The specimen sequenced was peripheral blood. V and J are TRBV19 and TRBJ1-2, with no clear D. Written as DNA, the CDR3 is TGTGCCAGTAGTATGGGAGGGCTCGGCTACACCTTC. It specifies CASSMGGLGYTF.